A selection of T cell receptor beta chains follows, all from one sample in a study of T cells in Graves' hyperthyroidism and ophthalmopathy. TCRdb re-analysed the multiplex PCR reads in MiXCR, keeping a single row per CDR3 protein. The sample lists some 580,000 distinct CDR3 sequences, around 15% seen once, with around 3.5% in the top ten. The sample comprised blood. Receptor source: a woman between 35 and 50 years old with Graves' ophthalmopathy. Both conserved end residues are part of each CDR3. Each record gives: D gene, V gene, clone size, J gene, CDR3 protein, CDR3 DNA. D genes are given only for firm matches. Only some rows state a clone size, as once, few, many or a class for expanded clones.

D gene: .; V gene: TRBV6-2/TRBV6-3; clone size: many; J gene: TRBJ1-4; CDR3 protein: CASSDDLGGEKLFF; CDR3 DNA: TGTGCCAGCAGTGACGACCTGGGGGGTGAAAAACTGTTTTTT
D gene: TRBD2; V gene: TRBV7-2; clone size: many; J gene: TRBJ2-3; CDR3 protein: CASSTQPGTTYTDTQYF; CDR3 DNA: TGTGCCAGCAGCACACAGCCCGGGACTACCTACACAGATACGCAGTATTTT
D gene: .; V gene: TRBV5-1; clone size: once; J gene: TRBJ2-7; CDR3 protein: CASGLGDSRTYEQYF; CDR3 DNA: TGCGCCAGCGGTCTGGGAGACAGTAGAACCTACGAGCAGTACTTC
D gene: .; V gene: TRBV4-2; clone size: few; J gene: TRBJ2-2; CDR3 protein: CASSQDPRPGAGELFF; CDR3 DNA: TGTGCCAGCAGCCAAGATCCCAGACCCGGCGCCGGGGAGCTGTTTTTT
D gene: .; V gene: TRBV5-1; clone size: many; J gene: TRBJ1-2; CDR3 protein: CASSLAGSAGTDYGYTF; CDR3 DNA: TGCGCCAGCAGCTTGGCCGGATCGGCAGGGACGGACTATGGCTACACCTTC
D gene: .; V gene: TRBV3-1; clone size: many; J gene: TRBJ1-4; CDR3 protein: CASSQETGLREKLFF; CDR3 DNA: TGTGCCAGCAGCCAAGAAACAGGGTTGCGTGAAAAACTGTTTTTT
D gene: .; V gene: TRBV5-1; clone size: .; J gene: TRBJ2-1; CDR3 protein: CASNQGGHQSGNEQFF; CDR3 DNA: TGCGCCAGCAATCAAGGAGGACATCAATCAGGGAATGAGCAGTTCTTC
D gene: TRBD2; V gene: TRBV7-9; clone size: few; J gene: TRBJ2-3; CDR3 protein: CASSLSSSGSLSQYF; CDR3 DNA: TGTGCCAGCAGCTTAAGCTCTAGCGGGAGTTTGTCGCAGTATTTT
D gene: .; V gene: TRBV18; clone size: .; J gene: TRBJ1-4; CDR3 protein: CASSPQGENEKLFF; CDR3 DNA: TGTGCCAGCTCACCACAGGGTGAGAATGAAAAACTGTTTTTT
D gene: .; V gene: TRBV20-1; clone size: many; J gene: TRBJ1-5; CDR3 protein: CSARGEALKGQPQHF; CDR3 DNA: TGCAGTGCTAGGGGGGAGGCTCTGAAAGGTCAGCCCCAGCATTTT
D gene: TRBD1; V gene: TRBV6-2/TRBV6-3; clone size: few; J gene: TRBJ2-5; CDR3 protein: CASRPQGVGETQYF; CDR3 DNA: TGTGCCAGCAGGCCTCAGGGGGTCGGAGAGACCCAGTACTTC
D gene: .; V gene: TRBV12-5; clone size: .; J gene: TRBJ1-1; CDR3 protein: CAGQGQTNTEAFF; CDR3 DNA: TGTGCTGGCCAGGGTCAGACGAACACTGAAGCTTTCTTT
D gene: .; V gene: TRBV18; clone size: many; J gene: TRBJ1-2; CDR3 protein: CASSPLDQGGYTF; CDR3 DNA: TGTGCCAGCTCACCACTCGACCAGGGTGGCTACACCTTC